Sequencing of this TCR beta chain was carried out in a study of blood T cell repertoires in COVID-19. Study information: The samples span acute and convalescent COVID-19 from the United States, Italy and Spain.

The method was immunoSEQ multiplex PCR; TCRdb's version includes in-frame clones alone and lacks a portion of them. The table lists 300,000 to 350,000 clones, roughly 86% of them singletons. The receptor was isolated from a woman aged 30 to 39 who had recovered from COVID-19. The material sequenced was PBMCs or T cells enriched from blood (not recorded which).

The CDR3 region is CASSTIALTDTQYF. The CDR3 DNA reads TGTGCCAGCAGCACAATAGCACTGACAGATACGCAGTATTTT. The chain uses TRBV4-2 and TRBJ2-3, with unresolved D. The CDR3 has 14 residues. Trimming removed 5 bases from V and 3 bases from J, with 12 bases in between. CDR1 is LGHNA, CDR2 YNFKEQ, per germline.